One sample yielded the 8 T cell receptor beta chains listed below, sequenced in a study of patients and donors after allogeneic stem cell transplantation. In TCRdb, the RT-PCR reads were re-called with MiXCR into one record per CDR3 protein. The sample yields about 110,000 distinct CDR3 sequences, approximately 40% seen once. Specimen: blood, either unsorted or a sorted T cell fraction (not recorded which). These receptors were obtained from a human donor who was either an allogeneic HSCT recipient or a stem cell or donor lymphocyte infusion donor (not recorded which). It is not recorded whose cells these are; they may come from a transplant donor.

This clonotype has only a few counts. The rearrangement links TRBV5-1 to TRBJ1-2; D not resolved. From germline, CDR1 is SGHRS and CDR2 YFSETQ. This CDR3 comprises 14 residues. V lost 7 bases, J lost 0 bases, and 13 bases lay in between. The CDR3 nucleotides read TGCGCCAGCTACCAAGACCCGTCTAACTATGGCTACACCTTC. It specifies CASYQDPSNYGYTF.

This clonotype showed up just a few times. The chain recombines TRBV6-5 with TRBJ1-1; tentatively, D is TRBD1 (5 bases). The CDR3 contains 13 residues. V gave up 5 bases and J gave up 11 bases, with 18 bases separating them. Germline V CDR1 and CDR2: MNHEY, SVGAGI. The CDR3 DNA is TGTGCCAGCAGTAACCAATGGGGGGGATTTGCTTTCTTT. Residues: CASSNQWGGFAFF.

The V gene is TRBV13, the J gene TRBJ2-4; D ambiguous. This CDR3 contains 13 residues. V was pared by 7 bases and J by 5 bases, with 12 bases between. Germline CDR1 is PRHDT and CDR2 is FYEKMQ (reference sequence). DNA of the CDR3: TGTGCCAGCACCAATAGGGTCGAAAACATTCAGTACTTC. Its protein is CASTNRVENIQYF.

The chain has TRBV7-9 and TRBJ2-7; no firm D call. Trimming removed 2 bases at V and 0 bases at J, with 5 bases between. Per germline, CDR1 SEHNR and CDR2 FQNEAQ (reference sequence). The CDR3 loop spans 13 amino acids. The CDR3 sequence is CASSLPDSYEQYF. As DNA, the CDR3 is TGTGCCAGCAGCTTACCAGACTCCTACGAGCAGTACTTC.

This clonotype was recorded a few times. The chain employs TRBV7-8 and TRBJ2-5, with no clear D. Per germline, CDR1 SGHVS and CDR2 FQNEAQ. Between the trimmed V and J ends, which lost 4 bases and 2 bases, there was a span of 8 bases. CDR3 length: 13 amino acids. The CDR3 coding sequence is TGTGCCAGCAGCTGGGATGAACAAGAGACCCAGTACTTC. It encodes CASSWDEQETQYF.

The chain has TRBV7-2 and TRBJ1-2; no firm D call. The V end lost 4 bases, the J end lost 6 bases, and 15 bases lay between the germline ends. The CDR3 sequence is 14 residues long. CDR1 SGHTA and CDR2 FQGNSA come from the germline V gene. CDR3 residues: CASSSRRDRDGYTF. The CDR3 DNA reads TGTGCCAGCAGCTCACGTCGGGATAGGGATGGCTACACCTTC.

The V and J genes are TRBV20-1 and TRBJ2-3; D possibly corresponds to TRBD2 (6 bases). The germline CDR1 and CDR2 sequences are DFQATT and SNEGSKA (reference sequence). Trimming shortened V by 4 bases and J by 2 bases, and 13 bases separated the two germline ends. The CDR3 runs 14 residues. CDR3 region: CSAIDGSFTDTQYF. The CDR3 DNA follows: TGCAGTGCTATTGACGGGAGTTTCACAGATACGCAGTATTTT.

There are a few counts of this clonotype. V is TRBV7-2 and J is TRBJ1-2, with D unclear. The germline V gene encodes CDR1 SGHTA and CDR2 FQGNSA. V dropped 11 bases and J dropped 6 bases, with 16 bases sitting between them. The CDR3 has 12 residues. The chain's CDR3 is CACLSGFDGYTF. CDR3 nucleotide sequence: TGTGCCTGCCTTTCCGGGTTCGATGGCTACACCTTC. The variable domain in full, with the rest retrieved from reference TRBV7-2 and TRBJ1-2, is GAGVSQSPSNKVTEKGKDVELRCDPISGHTALYWYRQSLGQGLEFLIYFQGNSAPDKSGLPSDRFSAERTGGSVSTLTIQRTQQEDSAVYLCACLSGFDGYTFGSGTRLTVV.